This T cell receptor beta chain was sequenced for a study of blood T cell repertoires in COVID-19. Germline values: CDR1 SGHRS, CDR2 YFSETQ. V was pared by 0 bases and J by 9 bases, with 5 bases of the junction left unmatched. This CDR3 comprises 13 residues. Original methodology: Using reference gene primer amplification, nucleated cell counts were estimated. Measured with immunoSEQ multiplex PCR; TCRdb has only the in-frame clones, and not every one. That table gives V, J and clone size, and the DNA gave D and trimming. The sample lists hundreds of thousands of clones, roughly 89% occurring once. The chain carries TRBV5-1 and TRBJ2-7, with 8 bases identical to TRBD2. The sequence was obtained from a woman in her thirties with active or convalescent COVID-19. The specimen was peripheral blood. The CDR3 region is CASSLDGLAGQYF. The CDR3, as DNA: TGCGCCAGCAGCTTGGATGGACTAGCCGGGCAGTACTTC.